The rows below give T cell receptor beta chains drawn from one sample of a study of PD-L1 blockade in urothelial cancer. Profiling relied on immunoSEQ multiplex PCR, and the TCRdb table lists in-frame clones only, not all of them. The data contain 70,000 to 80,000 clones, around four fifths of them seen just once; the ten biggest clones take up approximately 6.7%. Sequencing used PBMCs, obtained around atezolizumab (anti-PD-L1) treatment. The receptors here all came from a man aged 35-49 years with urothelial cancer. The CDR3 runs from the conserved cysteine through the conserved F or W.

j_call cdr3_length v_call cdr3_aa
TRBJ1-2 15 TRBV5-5 CASSPYGTANYGYTF
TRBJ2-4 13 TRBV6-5 CASSSVTKNIQYF
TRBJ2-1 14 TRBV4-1 CASSPQREGPVQFF
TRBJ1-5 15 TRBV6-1 CASRKQGAGNQPQHF
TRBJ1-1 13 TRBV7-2 CASSSRSDTEAFF
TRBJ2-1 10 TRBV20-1 CSASPNAGVF
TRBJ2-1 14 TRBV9 CASSVTAGTHEQFF
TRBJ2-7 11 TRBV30 CALRQVYEQYF
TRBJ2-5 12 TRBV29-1 CSHGRDQETQYF
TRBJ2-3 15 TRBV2 CASRSTGVATDTQYF